The TCR beta chain under discussion was sequenced for a study of shared clonotypes between healthy human individuals. Study context: Donors, aged 18 to 49, were a couple of women and a few men.

Of note for this clone: As yet, its antigen is unknown.

The CDR3 is 14 residues long. Germline CDR1 LNHNV, CDR2 YYDKDF (reference sequence). V was cut by 0 bases and J by 2 bases, with 8 bases left in between. Every unsorted PBMC PCR replicate was loaded with around 0.3 ug DNA, some 31,000 T cell genomes. Some clones are missing from TCRdb's copy, which holds only in-frame ones; the method was immunoSEQ multiplex PCR. This sample has fewer than 550,000 clones, with almost 80% found just once. The study, taken as a whole, reports: Blood was the sole source, and tissue repertoires probably differ.

The specimen was PBMCs. The J gene is TRBJ2-7, the V gene TRBV15, with a possible D match to TRBD2 (6 bases). This sequence originates from a woman between 35 and 50 years old in good health. Some clones in this sample may be carry-over from other donors' samples. DNA of the CDR3: TGTGCCACCAGCAGAGATGGGGAGGCCTACGAGCAGTACTTC. Its protein product is CATSRDGEAYEQYF.